Following are 23 T cell receptor beta chains from one sample sequenced in a study of tissue T cells after allogeneic stem cell transplantation. Time point given: mouse harvest day 14 after allogeneic transplant. The graft held 10^6 splenic CD5+ T cells and 10^7 T-cell-depleted bone marrow cells. Profiled with immunoSEQ multiplex PCR; TCRdb holds only in-frame clones, not every one. The sample shows approximately 3,000 clones, approximately 53% of them seen only once. The material sequenced was gut tissue. All receptors come from a female BALB/c mouse given C57BL/6 T cells with graft-versus-host disease after an allogeneic hematopoietic cell transplant.

For this clone: Gene names follow the mouse nomenclature. The CDR3 end lies 1 residue beyond the end of the read and is filled in from the germline J gene. V is TRBV26 and J is TRBJ2-5, with TRBD2 identical over 9 bases. CDR3 size: 15 residues. CDR1 and CDR2 from the germline V gene are KGHPV and FQNQEV (reference sequence). V lost 6 bases to trimming and J lost 1 base; unmatched junction nucleotides: 5. The CDR3 is CASSLNWGDQDTQYF. The CDR3 bases that were read are TGTGCCAGCAGCCTTAACTGGGGGGACCAAGACACCCAGTAC.

About this clone: Genes and germline are mouse. The CDR3 end lies 1 residue beyond the end of the read and is filled in from the germline J gene. The chain links TRBV3 to TRBJ1-1; D not resolved. The CDR3 extends over 12 amino acids. The ends were cut back, 1 base at V and 2 bases at J, with 2 bases in the middle. The V gene's germline CDR1 is SNHLY and CDR2 FYNGKV (reference sequence). Incomplete CDR3 DNA: TGTGCCAGCAGCTTAGTTAACACAGAAGTCTTC. Its translation: CASSLVNTEVF. The full CDR3 is CASSLVNTEVFF.

This clone was counted only a few times. The listed genes are named as in mouse. The read gets to within 1 residue of the CDR3 end, and the germline J gene fills in the rest. The V and J genes are TRBV17 and TRBJ2-7, with unresolved D. Germline V gives CDR1 MNHDT, CDR2 YYDKIL. This CDR3 spans 13 amino acids. The germline V and J ends were trimmed by 2 bases and 2 bases, with 7 bases remaining between them. Partial CDR3 DNA: TGTGCTAGCAGTAGACCAAATACCTATGAACAGTAC. Its translation is CASSRPNTYEQY. The CDR3 in its entirety is CASSRPNTYEQYF.

In this sample, this clone is medium-sized. Germline and genes: mouse. From the germline J gene comes the end of the CDR3, since the read stops 1 residue before it. This chain joins TRBV26 and TRBJ2-7; 8 nucleotides agree with TRBD2. Per germline, CDR1 KGHPV and CDR2 FQNQEV (reference sequence). The V gene end was trimmed by 2 bases and the J gene end by 7 bases; junction bases not matched to a gene: 7. This CDR3 has 14 residues. CDR3: CASSLPGGPMEQYF. The part of the CDR3 DNA that was read is TGTGCCAGCAGTCTGCCTGGGGGGCCTATGGAACAGTAC.

Points on this clone: Gene names and germline refer to mouse. The CDR3 end is not reached by the read, which stops 1 residue before it; the germline J gene fills it in. The chain has TRBV5 and TRBJ1-6, with D uncertain. Being an ORF, TRBJ1-6 has a function that is uncertain. CDR1 LGHNA and CDR2 YNLKQL come from the germline V gene (reference sequence). The CDR3 is 16 amino acids. V lost 0 bases to trimming and J lost 0 bases, with 6 bases between them. The CDR3 reads CASSQDSLSYNSPLYF. The CDR3 DNA, read in part, is TGTGCCAGCAGCCAAGATTCACTTTCCTATAATTCGCCCCTCTAC.

In its sample, this clone ranks as medium-sized (0.01 to 0.1%). The listed genes are named as in mouse. The read is 1 residue too short to cover the CDR3 end, so that end is filled in from the germline J gene. The chain employs TRBV23 and TRBJ1-4. The V gene's germline CDR1 is KGHTA and CDR2 FQNQQP. The CDR3 sequence is 15 residues long. The CDR3 here is CSSSQSGQSGERLFF. Incomplete CDR3 DNA: TGCTCCAGCAGTCAATCGGGTCAGTCCGGCGAAAGATTATTT.

About this clone itself: The listed genes are named as in mouse. The read finishes 1 residue shy of the CDR3 end, and the germline J gene is used to complete it. The chain carries TRBV26 and TRBJ2-3; 7 bases map to TRBD1. V was clipped by 4 bases and J by 0 bases; unmatched bases: 4. Germline loops: CDR1 KGHPV, CDR2 FQNQEV (reference sequence). There are 15 residues in the CDR3. Partial CDR3 DNA: TGTGCCAGCAGTCCGACAGGGTCTAGTGCAGAAACGCTGTAT. This codes for CASSPTGSSAETLY. The entire CDR3 reads CASSPTGSSAETLYF.

As regards this clone: Gene names follow the mouse nomenclature. The read halts 1 residue ahead of the CDR3 end, with the missing end drawn from the germline J gene. The chain combines TRBV15 with TRBJ2-3, with 13 positions matching TRBD2. CDR1 and CDR2 (germline): SGHND, FRSKSL. The CDR3 runs to 15 residues. V shed 5 bases and J 1 base; nucleotides not matched to a gene: 0. The DNA read from the CDR3 is TGTGCCAGCAGTGGACTGGGGGGGCGTGCAGAAACGCTGTAT. It translates to CASSGLGGRAETLY. The whole CDR3 protein is CASSGLGGRAETLYF.

Of note for this clone: Any gene name here is a mouse gene name. The sequenced fragment ends 1 residue before the CDR3 boundary, so the rest is inferred from the germline J gene. The chain couples TRBV16 to TRBJ1-2; D perhaps matches TRBD1 (6 bases). The germline CDR1 and CDR2 sequences are SGHSA and FRNQAP. The germline V and J ends were trimmed by 5 bases and 4 bases, with 11 bases remaining between them. The CDR3 covers 13 residues. The sequenced part of the CDR3 DNA is TGTGCAAGCAGCCAAGGGGGTGGCTCCGACTACACC. Residues: CASSQGGGSDYT. The whole CDR3 sequence is CASSQGGGSDYTF.

A word on this clone: Gene names are the mouse ones. The CDR3 end falls 1 residue outside the read, so it is completed with the germline J gene. The chain has TRBV12-1 and TRBJ2-2; 8 bases are a match to TRBD2. This CDR3 spans 15 amino acids. Germline V gene sequence: CDR1 SGHSN, CDR2 HYEKVE. The V segment lost 2 bases and the J segment 0 bases; nucleotides outside the gene matches: 1. The part of the CDR3 DNA that was read is TGTGCCAGCTCTCCCTGGGGGGCAAACACCGGGCAGCTCTAC. Translated: CASSPWGANTGQLY. The whole CDR3 region reads CASSPWGANTGQLYF. Together with reference TRBV12-1 and TRBJ2-2, the CDR3 gives the full variable domain: DSGVVQSPRHIIKEKGGRSVLTCIPISGHSNVVWYQQTLGKELKFLIQHYEKVERDKGFLPSRFSVQQFDDYHSEMNMSALELEDSAMYFCASSPWGANTGQLYFGEGSKLTVL.

To note about this clone: The gene symbols are mouse symbols. The CDR3 goes on 1 residue after the read ends, and that part is filled in from the germline J gene. This rearrangement joins TRBV16 to TRBJ1-1; D unresolved. This CDR3 spans 13 amino acids. The germline CDR1 and CDR2 sequences are SGHSA and FRNQAP. Trimming stripped 5 bases from V and 0 bases from J, with 7 bases between. This CDR3 is CASSKGANTEVFF. The covered CDR3 bases are TGTGCAAGCAGCAAGGGTGCAAACACAGAAGTCTTC. Supplemented by reference TRBV16 and TRBJ1-1, the full variable domain reads NAGVIQTPRHKVTGKGQEATLWCEPISGHSAVFWYRQTIVQGLEFLTYFRNQAPIDDSGMPKERFSAQMPNQSHSTLKIQSTQPQDSAVYLCASSKGANTEVFFGKGTRLTVV.

This clone was seen a few times. Each gene name is a mouse one. The CDR3 end lies 1 residue beyond the end of the read and is filled in from the germline J gene. V and J are TRBV20 and TRBJ2-7; possibly TRBD1 or TRBD2 for D (5 bases each). In germline, CDR1 is GFQATS, CDR2 STVNSAI. The CDR3 is made up of 11 amino acids. Trimming removed 1 base from V and 4 bases from J, with 5 bases in between. The CDR3 here is CGARGGYEQYF. The covered CDR3 bases are TGTGGTGCTAGGGGGGGGTATGAACAGTAC.

This clone qualifies as medium-sized. Mouse names are used for the genes. The sequence runs out 1 residue before the end of the CDR3; the remainder is reconstructed from the germline J gene. The V and J genes are TRBV13-1 and TRBJ1-5; D is undetermined. The V and J ends lost 2 bases and 1 base respectively, with 7 bases between them. Germline V lookup: CDR1 NSHNY, CDR2 SYGAGN. CDR3 length equals 14 residues. CDR3 bases read: TGTGCCAGCAGTGAAGGGAGAAACAACCAGGCTCCGCTT. Translating gives CASSEGRNNQAPL. The entire CDR3 sequence reads CASSEGRNNQAPLF.

Regarding this clone: The genes are named according to mouse. The sequence runs out 1 residue before the end of the CDR3; the remainder is reconstructed from the germline J gene. The rearrangement uses TRBV29 and TRBJ2-1, with D maybe TRBD1 (8 bases). This CDR3 has 15 amino acids. Trimming took 4 bases from V and 4 from J, leaving 14 bases between them. Germline values: CDR1 MSHET, CDR2 SYDVDS. The sequenced CDR3 bases are TGTGCTAGCAGTTCCTCACAGGGGGGGTATGCTGAGCAGTTC. This gives the protein CASSSSQGGYAEQF. The full CDR3 is CASSSSQGGYAEQFF.

This clone has a single count. Mouse names are used for the genes. The DNA ends 1 residue before the CDR3 does, and the rest of the CDR3 is filled in from the germline J gene. Other DNA sequences from this sample encode an identical CDR3 as well. This chain connects TRBV26 to TRBJ1-1; D call uncertain. This CDR3 comprises 13 residues. With 0 bases removed from V and 1 base from J, the gap between germline ends came to 3 bases. Germline CDR1 reads KGHPV; CDR2 reads FQNQEV (reference sequence). Incomplete CDR3 DNA: TGTGCCAGCAGTCTGTCCAGAAACACAGAAGTCTTC. This gives the protein CASSLSRNTEVF. The entire CDR3 protein reads CASSLSRNTEVFF.

On this clone itself: Any gene name here is a mouse gene name. The CDR3 end lies 1 residue beyond the end of the read and is filled in from the germline J gene. V gene TRBV23 combines with J gene TRBJ2-4. The germline gives CDR1 KGHTA, CDR2 FQNQQP. The CDR3 sequence is 14 residues long. The CDR3 DNA, read in part, is TGCTCCAGCAGTCACGTTCGTAGTCAAAACACCTTGTAC. Its protein product is CSSSHVRSQNTLY. The CDR3 in full is CSSSHVRSQNTLYF.

To note about this clone: Genes and germline are mouse. With the read ending 1 residue before the CDR3 end, the germline J gene is used to fill in that end. The chain links TRBV26 to TRBJ2-2; 7 nucleotides agree with TRBD1. The CDR3 has 15 residues. Germline-derived CDR1 and CDR2 are KGHPV and FQNQEV (reference sequence). J lost 0 bases, V lost 6 bases, and 4 bases had no gene match. CDR3 protein: CASRPDRSNTGQLYF. The sequenced part of the CDR3 DNA is TGTGCCAGCAGGCCGGACAGGTCAAACACCGGGCAGCTCTAC. The full variable domain, in which reference TRBV26 and TRBJ2-2 provide the parts outside the CDR3, is NSKVIQTPRYLVKGQGQKAKMRCIPEKGHPVVFWYQQNKNNEFKFLINFQNQEVLQQIDMTEKRFSAECPSNSPCSLEIQSSEAGDSALYLCASRPDRSNTGQLYFGEGSKLTVL.

As to this clone: The gene names given are mouse names. The read finishes 1 residue shy of the CDR3 end, and the germline J gene is used to complete it. The gene calls are TRBV24 and TRBJ2-2; unclear D gene. This CDR3 has 12 residues. V was shortened by 3 bases and J by 6 bases, with 5 bases between the two germline ends. The germline V gene has CDR1 KGHTA and CDR2 FRNEEI. The sequenced part of the CDR3 DNA is TGTGCCAGCAGTCTCCAGCCCGGGCAGCTCTAC. Amino acid sequence: CASSLQPGQLY. The full CDR3 reads CASSLQPGQLYF.

Turning to this clone: Gene names are mouse gene names. From the germline J gene comes the end of the CDR3, since the read stops 1 residue before it. This sequence joins TRBV13-3 and TRBJ2-4; 9 bases are shared with TRBD2. CDR3 length: 15 residues. Per germline, CDR1 NNHDY and CDR2 SYVADS. The J segment lost 9 bases and the V segment lost 2 bases, leaving 10 bases of the junction unmatched. The part of the CDR3 DNA that was read is TGTGCCAGCAGTGACGGCACTGGGGGGCCTCTTACCTTGTAC. Amino acid sequence: CASSDGTGGPLTLY. The whole CDR3 sequence is CASSDGTGGPLTLYF.

Details on this clone: Germline and genes: mouse. The CDR3 end is not reached by the read, which stops 1 residue before it; the germline J gene fills it in. The rearrangement links TRBV12-1 to TRBJ2-1, with a tentative D call TRBD1 (5 bases). This CDR3 contains 13 residues. Germline CDR1 is SGHSN and CDR2 is HYEKVE. The V end was cut by 2 bases, the J end by 1 base, with 5 bases between. The CDR3: CASSRQNYAEQFF. CDR3 DNA (partial): TGTGCCAGCTCTCGACAGAACTATGCTGAGCAGTTC.

As to this clone: Gene names are the mouse ones. The CDR3 end lies 1 residue beyond the end of the read and is filled in from the germline J gene. V and J are TRBV12-2 and TRBJ1-1; a possible D gene is TRBD1 (6 bases). The V gene lost 4 bases and the J gene lost 0 bases, with 11 bases spanning the gap. The CDR3 extends over 14 amino acids. Germline loops: CDR1 SGHLS, CDR2 HYDKME. The CDR3 loop reads CASSSGTSNTEVFF. Partial CDR3 DNA: TGTGCCAGCTCCTCCGGGACATCAAACACAGAAGTCTTC.

In its sample, this clone was seen a few times. All gene names here are mouse names. The CDR3 end is not reached by the read, which stops 1 residue before it; the germline J gene fills it in. V and J are TRBV31 and TRBJ1-2, with D tentatively TRBD1 (6 bases). V lost 0 bases and J 6 bases, leaving 11 bases between the germline ends. CDR3 size: 13 residues. Germline V gene sequence: CDR1 GKSSPN, CDR2 SITVG. Here the CDR3 reads CAWSLKGGPDYTF. CDR3 bases read: TGTGCCTGGAGTCTAAAGGGGGGCCCCGACTACACC.

In its sample, this clone was seen a few times. Genes and germline are mouse. The read falls 1 residue short of the CDR3 end, and the missing part is taken from the germline J gene. The gene calls are TRBV16 and TRBJ2-7; the D is unclear. The V and J ends lost 0 bases and 3 bases respectively, with 3 bases between them. Germline CDR1 is SGHSA and CDR2 is FRNQAP. The CDR3 extends over 12 amino acids. Incomplete CDR3 DNA: TGTGCAAGCAGCTTAGATAGCTATGAACAGTAC. Translation gives CASSLDSYEQY. The complete CDR3 sequence is CASSLDSYEQYF. Filled out from reference TRBV16 and TRBJ2-7, the complete variable domain reads NAGVIQTPRHKVTGKGQEATLWCEPISGHSAVFWYRQTIVQGLEFLTYFRNQAPIDDSGMPKERFSAQMPNQSHSTLKIQSTQPQDSAVYLCASSLDSYEQYFGPGTRLTVL.